Below are 13 T cell receptor beta chains sequenced from a single sample in a study of Graves' ophthalmopathy and Graves' hyperthyroidism. RNA transcripts provided the template for amplifying TCR beta CDR3 regions. HTBI primers were used in a first-round RT-PCR, which preceded a second-round multiplex PCR. In TCRdb, the multiplex PCR reads were re-called with MiXCR into one record per CDR3 protein. Altogether around 400,000 distinct CDR3 sequences are present, around 16% being singletons, with the ten largest covering more than 1.5%. The sample taken for sequencing was peripheral blood. The receptors derive from a woman between 18 and 29 years old with Graves' ophthalmopathy.

This clonotype has ten or more counts. J is TRBJ2-7 and V is TRBV28, with a weak D call TRBD2 (5 bases). The CDR3 is 15 residues long. CDR1 and CDR2 (germline): MDHEN, SYDVKM. The V gene lost 4 bases and the J gene lost 3 bases, with 16 bases spanning the gap. As DNA, the CDR3 is TGTGCCAGCAGTTATTCAGGACTGGCTATCTACGAGCAGTACTTC. Its translation is CASSYSGLAIYEQYF.

The table lists this clonotype with many counts. The chain is built from TRBV19 and TRBJ2-5; 14 positions match TRBD2. There are 18 residues in the CDR3. Germline loops: CDR1 LNHDA, CDR2 SQIVND (reference sequence). Unmatched junction bases numbered 13, after V lost 5 bases and J lost 5 bases. CDR3 loop: CASSSIPGLAGVGETQYF. The DNA for the CDR3 is TGTGCCAGTAGTTCCATCCCGGGACTAGCGGGAGTCGGCGAGACCCAGTACTTC.

In this sample, this clonotype turned up many times. The chain is built from TRBV19 and TRBJ1-2, with D perhaps matching TRBD1 (5 bases). Looked up from germline, CDR1 is LNHDA and CDR2 is SQIVND (reference sequence). The CDR3 is made up of 14 amino acids. Trimming shortened V by 4 bases and J by 2 bases, and 11 bases separated the two germline ends. The CDR3 DNA reads as TGTGCCAGTAGTAACACGGGACCCAACTATGGCTACACCTTC. It encodes CASSNTGPNYGYTF.

This clonotype was seen many times. In DNA form, the CDR3 reads TGTGCCAGCTCATCGGGGACAGGGATCTTCACCTTC. Encoded protein: CASSSGTGIFTF. The chain carries TRBV27 and TRBJ1-2; 9 nucleotides match TRBD1. Germline V gene data show CDR1 as MNHEY and CDR2 as SMNVEV (reference sequence). The junction had 11 bases not matched to a gene; V was cut back by 8 bases and J by 13 bases. The CDR3 covers 12 residues.

There are many counts of this clonotype. The chain combines TRBV29-1 with TRBJ2-7; 9 bases align to TRBD1. V shed 1 base and J 5 bases; nucleotides not matched to a gene: 3. CDR3 length equals 13 residues. CDR1 and CDR2 (germline): SQVTM, ANQGSEA. The CDR3 coding sequence is TGCAGCGTTGAAGTACAGGGGGCCAACGAGCAGTACTTC. Protein product: CSVEVQGANEQYF.

This clonotype was detected ten times or more. The rearrangement links TRBV6-2 or TRBV6-3 to TRBJ1-5; 7 bases agree with TRBD1. With V trimmed by 6 bases and J by 3 bases, 8 bases remained unmatched. CDR3 length: 15 residues. Germline CDR1 and CDR2: MNHEY and SVGEGT. In DNA form, the CDR3 reads TGTGCCAGCAGCACCCGACAGGGACACAATCAGCCCCAGCATTTT. The encoded protein is CASSTRQGHNQPQHF.

This clonotype was counted ten times or more. The V gene is TRBV11-2, the J gene TRBJ2-7; 10 nucleotides align to TRBD2. The ends lost 5 bases at V and 4 bases at J; junction bases unmatched: 8. CDR3 size: 15 residues. Germline V gene data show CDR1 as SGHAT and CDR2 as FQNNGV. The CDR3 region is CASSELGLADYEQYF. DNA for the CDR3: TGTGCCAGCAGCGAGCTCGGACTAGCGGATTACGAGCAGTACTTC.

A few counts support this clonotype. The chain recombines TRBV5-1 with TRBJ1-1, with D perhaps matching TRBD1 (6 bases). The CDR3 is made up of 15 amino acids. From germline, CDR1 is SGHRS and CDR2 YFSETQ. Deletions cut 2 bases from V and 7 bases from J, with 18 bases between. CDR3 in DNA: TGCGCCAGCAGCTTCTATACCGGGACGGACAGTGAAGCTTTCTTT. It codes for CASSFYTGTDSEAFF.

Many counts were recorded for this clonotype. The V and J genes are TRBV4-1 and TRBJ1-5; 7 positions agree with TRBD1. This CDR3 is 17 amino acids long. Unmatched junction bases numbered 7, after V lost 0 bases and J lost 2 bases. CDR1 is MGHRA, CDR2 YSYEKL, per germline. In DNA form, the CDR3 reads TGCGCCAGCAGCCAAGATGACAGGGAGTTCGGCAATCAGCCCCAGCATTTT. Amino acids: CASSQDDREFGNQPQHF.

At least ten counts were recorded for this clonotype. The J gene is TRBJ2-7, the V gene TRBV6-5; 9 bases line up with TRBD2. The CDR3 covers 16 residues. J lost 1 base, V lost 4 bases, and 8 bases had no gene match. CDR1 is MNHEY, CDR2 SVGAGI, per germline. CDR3 bases: TGTGCCAGCAGTTCATCGGGACTAGCTTCTTCCTACGAGCAGTACTTC. Its translation is CASSSSGLASSYEQYF.

The table lists this clonotype with many counts. V usage is TRBV24-1 and J usage is TRBJ1-1; D possibly corresponds to TRBD1 (5 bases). V lost 5 bases, J lost 8 bases, and 14 bases lay in between. CDR1 is KGHDR and CDR2 is SFDVKD in the germline V gene. The CDR3 has 13 amino acids. CDR3 residues: CATSGSPYREAFF. The CDR3 region has the DNA TGTGCCACCAGTGGGTCCCCTTACAGGGAAGCTTTCTTT.

This clonotype was counted ten times or more. The CDR3 nucleotides read TGTGCCAGCAGTTTCGACGGCTACGAGCAGTACTTC. Its translation: CASSFDGYEQYF. J is TRBJ2-7 and V is TRBV25-1, with D unresolved. The V gene's germline CDR1 is MGHDK and CDR2 SYGVNS. V lost 5 bases and J lost 3, with 8 bases in between. The CDR3 totals 12 residues.

This clonotype was seen many times. CDR3 sequence: CSARTNWDRGLSYEQYF. The DNA for the CDR3 is TGCAGTGCTAGGACGAACTGGGACAGGGGGCTCTCCTACGAGCAGTACTTC. V usage is TRBV20-1 and J usage is TRBJ2-7; 12 nucleotides align to TRBD1. After removal of 3 bases from V and 0 bases from J, the junction contained 9 bases not matched to a gene. The CDR3 length is 17 residues. Germline lookup yields CDR1 DFQATT and CDR2 SNEGSKA (reference sequence).